These 12 T cell receptor beta chains share one sample of origin, sequenced in a study of ipilimumab plus nivolumab after autologous stem cell transplantation. The assay was immunoSEQ multiplex PCR, and TCRdb's table has in-frame clones only and misses some. The sample consists of 610 or so clones, 74% of them appearing once. Sequencing used PBMCs, obtained in a trial of ipilimumab plus nivolumab as post-transplant consolidation. These receptors all stem from a male donor with diffuse large B-cell lymphoma.

The chain joins TRBV19 to TRBJ2-1; TRBD2 aligns across 12 bases. The CDR3 loop spans 18 amino acids. Germline CDR1 reads LNHDA; CDR2 reads SQIVND (reference sequence). With V trimmed by 10 bases and J by 1 base, 14 bases remained unmatched. CDR3 sequence: CATQERLAGGPSYNEQFF. The CDR3 DNA is TGTGCCACTCAGGAGCGGCTAGCGGGGGGGCCGTCCTACAATGAGCAGTTCTTC.

This chain uses TRBV5-1 with TRBJ2-5; 9 bases match TRBD1. Germline V gene data show CDR1 as SGHRS and CDR2 as YFSETQ. The junction had 3 bases not matched to a gene; V was cut back by 2 bases and J by 1 base. The CDR3 is 15 residues long. The CDR3 is CASSLMTGGQETQYF. The CDR3 nucleotides are TGCGCCAGCAGCTTAATGACAGGGGGCCAAGAGACCCAGTACTTC.

This clone was seen a handful of times. The V call is TRBV4-1, the J call TRBJ1-5; D gene unclear. In germline, CDR1 is MGHRA, CDR2 YSYEKL. The CDR3 totals 16 residues. Trimming cost V 0 bases and J 0 bases, with 9 bases left between them. The CDR3 spells CASSQDFGLSNQPQHF. The CDR3 coding sequence is TGCGCCAGCAGCCAAGATTTCGGGCTTAGCAATCAGCCCCAGCATTTT.

J is TRBJ2-3 and V is TRBV4-3, with TRBD2 matching over 10 bases. The CDR3 extends over 19 amino acids. V shed 0 bases and J 1 base; nucleotides not matched to a gene: 10. Per the germline V gene, CDR1 is LGHNA and CDR2 is YSLEER. The CDR3 DNA is TGCGCCAGCAGCCAAGAATGGCTAGCGGGGGATCGACGCACAGATACGCAGTATTTT. Translation: CASSQEWLAGDRRTDTQYF.

The chain employs TRBV5-1 and TRBJ2-2; D gene uncertain. Germline values: CDR1 SGHRS, CDR2 YFSETQ. V was shortened by 0 bases and J by 4 bases, with 4 bases between the two germline ends. The CDR3 runs to 13 residues. The CDR3 loop reads CASSLATTGELFF. The CDR3 DNA reads as TGCGCCAGCAGCTTGGCCACCACCGGGGAGCTGTTTTTT.

The chain joins TRBV27 to TRBJ2-3; D may be TRBD1 or TRBD2 (5 bases each). The CDR3 length is 14 residues. Germline CDR1 and CDR2: MNHEY and SMNVEV (reference sequence). V lost 5 bases and J lost 5, with 14 bases in between. CDR3 sequence reads: CASSLRDLKDTQYF. CDR3 nucleotide sequence: TGTGCCAGCAGTCTCCGGGACCTGAAAGATACGCAGTATTTT.

The V call is TRBV11-3, the J call TRBJ2-3; no firm D call. CDR1 is SGHNT, CDR2 YENEEA, per germline. The ends were cut back, 4 bases at V and 2 bases at J, with 10 bases in the middle. The CDR3 length is 14 residues. Written as DNA, the CDR3 is TGTGCCAGCAGCTCAGCCCACATCACAGATACGCAGTATTTT. Translating gives CASSSAHITDTQYF.

This rearrangement joins TRBV5-1 to TRBJ1-2; D is uncertain. V lost 0 bases to trimming and J lost 4 bases, with 1 base between them. Germline V gene sequence: CDR1 SGHRS, CDR2 YFSETQ. This CDR3 spans 11 amino acids. CDR3 sequence: CASSLGYGYTF. Written as DNA, the CDR3 is TGCGCCAGCAGCTTGGGCTATGGCTACACCTTC. The entire variable domain, with the rest obtained from reference TRBV5-1 and TRBJ1-2, is as follows: KAGVTQTPRYLIKTRGQQVTLSCSPISGHRSVSWYQQTPGQGLQFLFEYFSETQRNKGNFPGRFSGRQFSNSRSEMNVSTLELGDSALYLCASSLGYGYTFGSGTRLTVV.

The sample holds one count of this clone. J is TRBJ2-2 and V is TRBV7-2; D gene uncertain. V was cut by 4 bases and J by 4 bases, with 10 bases left in between. The CDR3 spans 14 residues. CDR1 SGHTA and CDR2 FQGNSA come from the germline V gene. DNA of the CDR3: TGTGCCAGCAGCTCCCCCGTGTCCACCGGGGAGCTGTTTTTT. It translates to CASSSPVSTGELFF. The full variable domain, rest sourced from reference TRBV7-2 and TRBJ2-2, is GAGVSQSPSNKVTEKGKDVELRCDPISGHTALYWYRQSLGQGLEFLIYFQGNSAPDKSGLPSDRFSAERTGGSVSTLTIQRTQQEDSAVYLCASSSPVSTGELFFGEGSRLTVL.

This clone was counted a few times. This rearrangement joins TRBV28 to TRBJ1-1; D remains ambiguous. This CDR3 has 16 residues. CDR1 and CDR2 from the germline V gene are MDHEN and SYDVKM. Trimming left V 6 bases short and J 1 base short, with 18 bases between. CDR3 nucleotides: TGTGCCAGCAGCACCCCTCTACCATGGAGGAACACTGAAGCTTTCTTT. Its protein is CASSTPLPWRNTEAFF.

This chain joins TRBV7-9 and TRBJ2-3; D is unresolved. The germline CDR1 and CDR2 sequences are SEHNR and FQNEAQ (reference sequence). The CDR3 loop spans 15 amino acids. The V gene lost 4 bases and the J gene lost 2 bases, with 13 bases spanning the gap. CDR3 DNA sequence: TGTGCCAGCAGCTACCCCAAAGGATCCACAGATACGCAGTATTTT. Translation: CASSYPKGSTDTQYF.

This sequence joins TRBV29-1 and TRBJ1-5; the D is unclear. Per the germline V gene, CDR1 is SQVTM and CDR2 is ANQGSEA. V lost 3 bases and J 4 bases, leaving 10 bases between the germline ends. The CDR3 is made up of 13 amino acids. The CDR3 region is CSVEVRGNQPQHF. DNA of the CDR3: TGCAGCGTTGAGGTACGGGGAAATCAGCCCCAGCATTTT.